A selection of T cell receptor beta chains follows, all from one sample in a study of tumor T cells in aggressive B-cell lymphoma. Sequencing was performed with immunoSEQ multiplex PCR; in TCRdb, only in-frame clones are kept and a portion is missing. The top ten clones hold 13% of a sample with about 660 clones, 85% to 90% of them seen once. The sequenced sample was tumor tissue. These receptors all come from an adult with diffuse large B cell lymphoma. Both conserved end residues are trimmed from each CDR3. Expanded clones are given a class, and other clones once, few, many or no size at all.

cdr3_aa | v_call | clone_size | j_call
ASRPITSGGYNEQF | TRBV13 | NA | TRBJ2-1
ASSEWGGTEAF | TRBV9 | NA | TRBJ1-1
ASSINAGATYNEQF | TRBV19 | NA | TRBJ2-1
ASSLWQGGSSGNTIY | TRBV5-1 | NA | TRBJ1-3
ASSTGLAGELF | TRBV19 | NA | TRBJ2-2
ASSRVAGGVEEKLF | TRBV4-1 | NA | TRBJ1-4
ASSVKAGGTDTQY | TRBV9 | NA | TRBJ2-3
ASSLGRPTDNEQF | TRBV5-6 | NA | TRBJ2-1
ASSVGAGFDYNEQF | TRBV9 | NA | TRBJ2-1
ASSVQGGNEQF | TRBV6-1 | NA | TRBJ2-1
AWSVTNGQPQH | TRBV30 | NA | TRBJ1-5
ASSEQGASDEQF | TRBV7-3 | NA | TRBJ2-1
ASSHQRGDTDTQY | TRBV18 | NA | TRBJ2-3
ASSVGGPQETQY | TRBV9 | NA | TRBJ2-5
ASRYTVVNLH | TRBV2 | NA | TRBJ1-6
ASSKNRGRPGNTIY | TRBV5-8 | NA | TRBJ1-3
ASRLAGRTDTQY | TRBV6-1 | once | TRBJ2-3
ASRPGGGGYT | TRBV4-1 | NA | TRBJ1-2
ASSPTGFNQPQH | TRBV6-1 | NA | TRBJ1-5
ASSHSTLDRGDTEVF | TRBV23-1 | NA | TRBJ1-1
ASSQGQLNTEAF | TRBV16 | NA | TRBJ1-1
ASSWGGAEADTQY | TRBV5-6 | NA | TRBJ2-3
ASSVGRTGGYQPQH | TRBV6-1 | NA | TRBJ1-5
SVDTWLGYT | TRBV29-1 | NA | TRBJ1-2